These 24 T cell receptor beta chains share one sample of origin, sequenced in a study of spatial heterogeneity in lung cancer. Described time point: blood at routine non-recurrence follow-up after resection. Tumor, nontumor lung or frozen PBMC supplied whole RNA that was sequenced unsorted. TCRdb itself ran the 5' RACE reads through MiXCR, one entry per CDR3 protein. Among some 120,000 distinct CDR3 sequences listed, 9% to 15% were seen once. The sequenced sample was PBMCs, obtained at follow-up. The receptor set was obtained from a male donor with early-stage non-small cell lung cancer.

This clonotype has a count of ten or more. This rearrangement joins TRBV3-1 to TRBJ2-7; D not certain. This CDR3 has 13 residues. The ends were cut back, 6 bases at V and 6 bases at J, with 15 bases in the middle. CDR1 and CDR2 from the germline V gene are LGHDT and YNNKEL (reference sequence). The CDR3 region has the DNA TGTGCCAGCAGTCCCGGTTCGTGGGGCGAGCAGTACTTC. It codes for CASSPGSWGEQYF.

Comment on this clonotype: Possible read error: a much larger clone is one base away. The CDR3 sequence: CASSRQEIGGERFF. The CDR3 DNA is TGTGCCAGCAGCCGACAGGAGATCGGCGGGGAGCGGTTTTTT. The chain links TRBV16 to TRBJ2-2; the D call may be TRBD1 or TRBD2 (6 bases each). This CDR3 contains 14 residues. Germline CDR1 reads KGHSY; CDR2 reads FQNENV.

The V and J genes are TRBV19 and TRBJ1-1; the D is unclear. Germline lookup yields CDR1 LNHDA and CDR2 SQIVND (reference sequence). The CDR3 is made up of 15 amino acids. V was pared by 6 bases and J by 0 bases, with 14 bases between. The chain's CDR3 is CASRYSGIMNTEAFF. In nucleotides, the CDR3 is TGTGCCAGTAGGTACTCCGGTATAATGAACACTGAAGCTTTCTTT.

The chain employs TRBV5-1 and TRBJ2-1; 8 nucleotides match TRBD2. The CDR3 consists of 16 residues. J gave up 2 bases and V 2 bases, and 6 bases lay outside the gene matches. Germline CDR1 SGHRS, CDR2 YFSETQ. Here the CDR3 reads CASSFRLASTYNEQFF. DNA of the CDR3: TGCGCCAGCAGCTTCCGACTAGCGTCAACCTACAATGAGCAGTTCTTC.

The CDR3: CASSLAQLNEKLFF. CDR3 DNA sequence: TGTGCCAGCAGTTTGGCGCAGCTTAATGAAAAACTGTTTTTT. V usage is TRBV28 and J usage is TRBJ1-4; D call uncertain. The V end was cut by 3 bases, the J end by 4 bases, with 9 bases between. CDR1 MDHEN and CDR2 SYDVKM come from the germline V gene. This CDR3 spans 14 amino acids.

The chain carries TRBV2 and TRBJ2-7, with D perhaps being TRBD1 or TRBD2 (5 bases each). The CDR3 has 15 amino acids. The V and J ends lost 2 bases and 3 bases respectively, with 14 bases between them. Germline CDR1 reads SNHLY; CDR2 reads FYNNEI. The CDR3 DNA is TGTGCCAGCAGTGAACGAGGGTTGGACATCTACGAGCAGTACTTC. The encoded protein is CASSERGLDIYEQYF.

This clonotype has a count of ten or more. This sequence joins TRBV10-3 and TRBJ1-5; D is unclear. This CDR3 contains 10 residues. V lost 11 bases to trimming and J lost 6 bases, with 8 bases between them. Germline V gene data show CDR1 as ENHRY and CDR2 as SYGVKD. CDR3 region: CAAGVQPQHF. CDR3 in DNA: TGTGCCGCCGGGGTTCAGCCCCAGCATTTT.

In its sample, this clonotype was seen once. The chain couples TRBV7-9 to TRBJ2-3; 7 bases match TRBD2. Germline V gene lookup returns CDR1 SEHNR and CDR2 FQNEAQ (reference sequence). The trim removed 0 bases at V and 5 bases at J, leaving 17 bases unmatched. The CDR3 has 19 residues. The CDR3 DNA follows: TGTGCCAGCAGCTTAGCGATGCTAAGGACTAGTGGTTCGGGAGATACGCAGTATTTT. It translates to CASSLAMLRTSGSGDTQYF.

This clonotype showed up many times. The rearrangement joins TRBV6-5 to TRBJ1-2; D remains ambiguous. CDR1 is MNHEY and CDR2 is SVGAGI in the germline V gene. V shed 2 bases and J shed 5 bases, with 9 bases lying between them. The CDR3 has 13 amino acids. Here the CDR3 DNA reads TGTGCCAGCAGTTACGTACCCCAGTATGGCTACACCTTC. Translation: CASSYVPQYGYTF.

The chain carries TRBV27 and TRBJ2-5; D tentatively reads TRBD1 or TRBD2 (5 bases each). Germline lookup yields CDR1 MNHEY and CDR2 SMNVEV (reference sequence). The CDR3 is made up of 14 amino acids. Between the trimmed V and J ends, which lost 3 bases and 1 base, there was a span of 9 bases. CDR3 nucleotide sequence: TGTGCCAGCAGTTTGTGGGGGACCCAAGAGACCCAGTACTTC. Protein: CASSLWGTQETQYF.

This clonotype was found many times. The chain couples TRBV5-1 to TRBJ1-1; 7 nucleotides match TRBD1. There are 13 residues in the CDR3. Germline-derived CDR1 and CDR2 are SGHRS and YFSETQ. V dropped 1 base and J dropped 4; count of bases not matched to a gene: 1. Here the CDR3 DNA reads TGCGCCAGCAGCTTGCAGGGGGTCACTGAAGCTTTCTTT. Its protein product is CASSLQGVTEAFF.

This clonotype was seen ten or more times. V gene TRBV6-5 combines with J gene TRBJ1-3; TRBD1 matches 11 bases. The length of the CDR3 is 15 residues. The ends lost 5 bases at V and 2 bases at J; junction bases unmatched: 2. Germline-derived CDR1 and CDR2 are MNHEY and SVGAGI. The CDR3 sequence is CASSQDRGPGNTIYF. CDR3 bases: TGTGCCAGCAGTCAGGACAGGGGGCCTGGAAACACCATATATTTT.

This clonotype has more than one count but fewer than ten. The chain is built from TRBV9 and TRBJ2-7; D is unclear. The V and J ends lost 2 bases and 2 bases respectively, with 11 bases between them. This CDR3 is built from 14 residues. Germline values: CDR1 SGDLS, CDR2 YYNGEE. The CDR3, as DNA: TGTGCCAGCAGCGTTGCCCTGGGGACCTACGAGCAGTACTTC. This gives the protein CASSVALGTYEQYF.

This clonotype was seen a handful of times. This rearrangement joins TRBV15 to TRBJ1-4; 9 nucleotides align to TRBD1. In germline, CDR1 is LNHNV, CDR2 YYDKDF (reference sequence). This CDR3 spans 14 amino acids. V lost 5 bases and J lost 8; bases outside the gene matches: 6. CDR3 residues: CATSHRGLGEKLFF. The CDR3 nucleotides are TGTGCCACCAGCCACAGGGGGCTGGGAGAAAAACTGTTTTTT.

This clonotype has a handful of counts. V and J are TRBV5-1 and TRBJ2-1; D not resolved. The CDR3 is made up of 15 amino acids. Germline CDR1 reads SGHRS; CDR2 reads YFSETQ. V lost 0 bases and J 4 bases, leaving 11 bases between the germline ends. CDR3 in DNA: TGCGCCAGCAGCTTGGCCCCCTCAGGATACAATGAGCAGTTCTTC. The encoded protein is CASSLAPSGYNEQFF.

This clonotype occurred a few times. The CDR3 region has the DNA TGTACCAGCAGCCAGGGACAGATTAATTCACCCCTCCACTTT. This codes for CTSSQGQINSPLHF. The chain combines TRBV7-2 with TRBJ1-6; 7 positions agree with TRBD1. J gave up 6 bases and V 5 bases, and 4 bases lay outside the gene matches. The CDR3 totals 14 residues. The V gene's germline CDR1 is SGHTA and CDR2 FQGNSA.

The rearrangement joins TRBV5-5 to TRBJ1-6; D not certain. Per germline, CDR1 SGHKS and CDR2 YYEKEE (reference sequence). Trimming took 0 bases from V and 10 from J, leaving 14 bases between them. This CDR3 spans 15 amino acids. The CDR3 nucleotides read TGTGCCAGCAGCTTGGAGGGCGGCTCGAGGTCACCCCTCCACTTT. Its protein product is CASSLEGGSRSPLHF. Combining the CDR3 with reference TRBV5-5 and TRBJ1-6 gives the whole variable domain DAGVTQSPTHLIKTRGQQVTLRCSPISGHKSVSWYQQVLGQGPQFIFQYYEKEERGRGNFPDRFSARQFPNYSSELNVNALLLGDSALYLCASSLEGGSRSPLHFGNGTRLTVT.

V gene TRBV10-3 combines with J gene TRBJ2-3, with D possibly being TRBD1 or TRBD2 (6 bases each). The ends were cut back, 4 bases at V and 1 base at J, with 15 bases in the middle. Germline CDR1 ENHRY, CDR2 SYGVKD. The CDR3 extends over 16 amino acids. The CDR3 region is CAISGSLGGRTDTQYF. CDR3 in DNA: TGTGCCATCAGTGGCTCACTAGGGGGGCGCACAGATACGCAGTATTTT.

Many counts were recorded for this clonotype. V gene TRBV9 combines with J gene TRBJ1-5; TRBD1 agrees at 7 bases. CDR1 SGDLS and CDR2 YYNGEE come from the germline V gene. With 0 bases clipped from V and 6 bases from J, the junction kept 3 bases outside the gene matches. This CDR3 comprises 14 residues. The CDR3 DNA reads TGTGCCAGCAGCGTAGGAGGGGGCGGTCAGCCCCAGCATTTT. Translated, it gives CASSVGGGGQPQHF. Full variable domain (rest looked up from reference TRBV9 and TRBJ1-5): DSGVTQTPKHLITATGQRVTLRCSPRSGDLSVYWYQQSLDQGLQFLIQYYNGEERAKGNILERFSAQQFPDLHSELNLSSLELGDSALYFCASSVGGGGQPQHFGDGTRLSIL.

The CDR3, as DNA: TGTGCCAGCAGCTTTTCGTTGACAGGGAAGTATGGCAATCAGCCCCAGCATTTT. It translates to CASSFSLTGKYGNQPQHF. The genes are TRBV5-4 and TRBJ1-5, with TRBD1 matching 7 bases. Germline V lookup: CDR1 SGHNT, CDR2 YYREEE (reference sequence). With 2 bases clipped from V and 2 bases from J, the junction kept 13 bases outside the gene matches. CDR3 length equals 18 residues. Full variable domain (rest looked up from reference TRBV5-4 and TRBJ1-5): ETGVTQSPTHLIKTRGQQVTLRCSSQSGHNTVSWYQQALGQGPQFIFQYYREEENGRGNFPPRFSGLQFPNYSSELNVNALELDDSALYLCASSFSLTGKYGNQPQHFGDGTRLSIL.

This clonotype is classed as medium-sized. The chain is built from TRBV10-2 and TRBJ1-2; D remains ambiguous. Germline V gives CDR1 WSHSY, CDR2 SAAADI. The germline V and J ends were trimmed by 3 bases and 4 bases, with 18 bases remaining between them. This CDR3 comprises 16 residues. The CDR3 DNA reads TGCGCCAGCAGTGAAGTCAGAATATACCCCTCCTATGGCTACACCTTC. This gives the protein CASSEVRIYPSYGYTF.

The rearrangement joins TRBV20-1 to TRBJ1-6; TRBD1 might be the D (6 bases). The CDR3 totals 14 residues. The germline V and J ends were trimmed by 8 bases and 0 bases, with 11 bases remaining between them. Per the germline V gene, CDR1 is DFQATT and CDR2 is SNEGSKA (reference sequence). This CDR3 is CSSRGSSYNSPLHF. For the CDR3, the DNA is TGCAGTTCCAGGGGTAGCTCCTATAATTCACCCCTCCACTTT.

This clonotype was seen ten or more times. The rearrangement uses TRBV19 and TRBJ1-2; unclear D gene. Trimming took off 3 bases at V and 5 bases at J, with 16 bases between the two ends. The CDR3 has 15 amino acids. CDR1 and CDR2 (germline): LNHDA, SQIVND (reference sequence). CDR3 sequence (DNA): TGTGCCAGTAGTATCGTGCATCGAGGATTATATGGCTACACCTTC. This gives the protein CASSIVHRGLYGYTF.

This clonotype was counted ten times or more. This rearrangement joins TRBV7-8 to TRBJ2-7; the D call may be TRBD1 or TRBD2 (6 bases each). CDR3 length: 16 residues. The ends were cut back, 2 bases at V and 7 bases at J, with 21 bases in the middle. Germline values: CDR1 SGHVS, CDR2 FQNEAQ. The CDR3 DNA reads TGTGCCAGCAGCTTAATTGGGGGGCATAGTCTCCGTGAGCAGTACTTC. Translation gives CASSLIGGHSLREQYF.